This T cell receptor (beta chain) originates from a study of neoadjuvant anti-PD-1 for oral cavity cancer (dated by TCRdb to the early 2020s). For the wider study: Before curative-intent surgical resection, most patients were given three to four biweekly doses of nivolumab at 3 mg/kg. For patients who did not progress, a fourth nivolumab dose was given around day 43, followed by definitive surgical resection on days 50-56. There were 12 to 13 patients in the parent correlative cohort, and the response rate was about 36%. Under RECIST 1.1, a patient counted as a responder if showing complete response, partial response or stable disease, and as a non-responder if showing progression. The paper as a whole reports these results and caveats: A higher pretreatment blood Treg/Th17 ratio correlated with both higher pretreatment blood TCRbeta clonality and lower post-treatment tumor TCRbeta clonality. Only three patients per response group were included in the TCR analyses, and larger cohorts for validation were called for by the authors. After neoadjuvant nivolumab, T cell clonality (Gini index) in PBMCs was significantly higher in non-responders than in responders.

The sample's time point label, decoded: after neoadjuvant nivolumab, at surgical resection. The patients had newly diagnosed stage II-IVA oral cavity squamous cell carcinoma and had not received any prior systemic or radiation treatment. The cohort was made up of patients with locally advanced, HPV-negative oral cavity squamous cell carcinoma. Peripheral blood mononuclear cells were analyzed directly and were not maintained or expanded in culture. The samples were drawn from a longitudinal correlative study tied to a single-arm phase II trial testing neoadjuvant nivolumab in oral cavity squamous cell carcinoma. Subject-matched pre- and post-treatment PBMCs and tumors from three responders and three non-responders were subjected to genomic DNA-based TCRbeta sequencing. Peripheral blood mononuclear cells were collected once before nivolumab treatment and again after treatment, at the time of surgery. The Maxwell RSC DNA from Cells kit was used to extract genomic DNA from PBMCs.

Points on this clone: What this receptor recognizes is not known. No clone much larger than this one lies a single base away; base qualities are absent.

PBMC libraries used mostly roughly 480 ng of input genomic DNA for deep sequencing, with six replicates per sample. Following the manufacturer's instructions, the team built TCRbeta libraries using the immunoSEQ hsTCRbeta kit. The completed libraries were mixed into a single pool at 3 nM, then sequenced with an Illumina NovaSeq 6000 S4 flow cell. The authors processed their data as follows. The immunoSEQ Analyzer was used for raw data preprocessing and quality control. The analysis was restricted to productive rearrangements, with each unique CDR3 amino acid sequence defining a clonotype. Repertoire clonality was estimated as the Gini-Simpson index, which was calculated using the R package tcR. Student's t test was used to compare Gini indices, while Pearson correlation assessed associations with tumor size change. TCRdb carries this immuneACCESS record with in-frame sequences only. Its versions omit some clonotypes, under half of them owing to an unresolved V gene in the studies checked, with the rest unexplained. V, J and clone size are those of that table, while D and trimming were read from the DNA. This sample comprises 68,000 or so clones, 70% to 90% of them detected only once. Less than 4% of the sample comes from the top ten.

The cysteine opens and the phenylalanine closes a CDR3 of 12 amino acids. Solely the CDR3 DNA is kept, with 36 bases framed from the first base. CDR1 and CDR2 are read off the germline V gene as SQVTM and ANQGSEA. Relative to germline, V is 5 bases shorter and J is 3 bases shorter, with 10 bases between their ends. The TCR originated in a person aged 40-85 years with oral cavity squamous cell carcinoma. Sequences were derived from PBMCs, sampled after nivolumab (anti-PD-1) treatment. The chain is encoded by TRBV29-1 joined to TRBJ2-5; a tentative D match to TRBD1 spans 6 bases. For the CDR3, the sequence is CSVRQGKETQYF. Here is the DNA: TGCAGCGTTCGTCAGGGGAAAGAGACCCAGTACTTC.